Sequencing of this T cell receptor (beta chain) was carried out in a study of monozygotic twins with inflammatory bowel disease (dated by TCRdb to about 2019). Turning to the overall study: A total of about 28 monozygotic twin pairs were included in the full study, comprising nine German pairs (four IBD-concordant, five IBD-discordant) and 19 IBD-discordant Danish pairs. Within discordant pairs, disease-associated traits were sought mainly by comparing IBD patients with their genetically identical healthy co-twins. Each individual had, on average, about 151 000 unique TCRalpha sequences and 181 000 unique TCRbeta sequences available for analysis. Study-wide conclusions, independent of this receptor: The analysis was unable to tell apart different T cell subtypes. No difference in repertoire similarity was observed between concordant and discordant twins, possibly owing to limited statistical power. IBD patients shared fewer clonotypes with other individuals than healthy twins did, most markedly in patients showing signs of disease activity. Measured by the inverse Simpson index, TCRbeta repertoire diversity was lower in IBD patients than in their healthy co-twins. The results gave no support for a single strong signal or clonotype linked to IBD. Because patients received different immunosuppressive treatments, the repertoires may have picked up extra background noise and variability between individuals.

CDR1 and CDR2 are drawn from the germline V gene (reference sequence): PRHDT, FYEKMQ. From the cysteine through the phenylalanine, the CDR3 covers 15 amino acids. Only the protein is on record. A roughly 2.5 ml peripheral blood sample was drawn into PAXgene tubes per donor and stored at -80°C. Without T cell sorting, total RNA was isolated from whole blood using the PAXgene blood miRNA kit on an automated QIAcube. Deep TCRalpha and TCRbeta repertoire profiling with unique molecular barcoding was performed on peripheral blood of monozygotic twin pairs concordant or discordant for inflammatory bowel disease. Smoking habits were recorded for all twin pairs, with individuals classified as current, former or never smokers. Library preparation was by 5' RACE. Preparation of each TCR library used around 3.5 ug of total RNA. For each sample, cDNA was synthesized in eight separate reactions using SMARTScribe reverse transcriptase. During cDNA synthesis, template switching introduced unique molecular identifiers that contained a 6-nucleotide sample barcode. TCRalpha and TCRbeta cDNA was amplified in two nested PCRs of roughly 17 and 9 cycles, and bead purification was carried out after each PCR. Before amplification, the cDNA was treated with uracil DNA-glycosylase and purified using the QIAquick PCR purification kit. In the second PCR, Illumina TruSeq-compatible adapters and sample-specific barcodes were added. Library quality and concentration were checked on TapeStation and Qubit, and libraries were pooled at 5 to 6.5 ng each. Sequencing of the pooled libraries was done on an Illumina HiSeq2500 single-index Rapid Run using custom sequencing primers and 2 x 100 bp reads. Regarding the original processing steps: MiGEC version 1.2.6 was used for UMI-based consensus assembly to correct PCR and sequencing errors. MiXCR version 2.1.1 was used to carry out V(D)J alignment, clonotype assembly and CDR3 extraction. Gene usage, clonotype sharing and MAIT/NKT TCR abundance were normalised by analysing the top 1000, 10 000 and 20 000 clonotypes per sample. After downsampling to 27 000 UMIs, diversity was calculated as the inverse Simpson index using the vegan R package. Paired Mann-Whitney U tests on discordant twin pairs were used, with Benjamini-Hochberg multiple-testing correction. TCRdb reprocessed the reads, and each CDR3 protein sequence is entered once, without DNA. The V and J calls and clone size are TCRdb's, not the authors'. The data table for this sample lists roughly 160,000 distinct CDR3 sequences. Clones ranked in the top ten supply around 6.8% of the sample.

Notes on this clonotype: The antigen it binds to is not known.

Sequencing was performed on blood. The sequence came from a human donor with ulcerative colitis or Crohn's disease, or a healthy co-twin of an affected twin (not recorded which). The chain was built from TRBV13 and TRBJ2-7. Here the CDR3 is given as CASSFRNPRRYEQYF.